The 7 T cell receptor beta chains given below trace back to one sample, sequenced in a study of blood T cells in healthy people across ages. Using a J-beta primer mix together with a sample-barcoded 5' primer, a second PCR was run for about 6 to 11 cycles. TCRdb re-called the 5' RACE reads with MiXCR, one entry per CDR3 protein. Of about 640,000 distinct CDR3 sequences in the sample, under 70% were seen once. The sample was blood. The receptors were gathered from a man aged 60-69 years in good health.

The CDR3 region is CASSRPRGGDEQFF. CDR3 sequence (DNA): TGTGCCAGCAGCCGACCACGGGGGGGAGATGAGCAGTTCTTC. The chain joins TRBV7-2 to TRBJ2-1, with 8 bases that match TRBD2. The CDR3 spans 14 residues. CDR1 is SGHTA and CDR2 is FQGNSA in the germline V gene. Trimming cost V 5 bases and J 8 bases; bases outside gene matches: 8.

Only a few counts were recorded for this clonotype. The chain couples TRBV20-1 to TRBJ2-1, with TRBD2 identical over 10 bases. V was clipped by 6 bases and J by 3 bases; unmatched bases: 8. The CDR3 has 15 amino acids. The germline CDR1 and CDR2 sequences are DFQATT and SNEGSKA (reference sequence). CDR3 sequence: CSARASGGNYNEQFF. In DNA, the CDR3 is TGCAGTGCGCGAGCTAGCGGGGGTAACTACAATGAGCAGTTCTTC.

The chain has TRBV27 and TRBJ2-1, with D perhaps matching TRBD1 (5 bases). Germline V gene lookup returns CDR1 MNHEY and CDR2 SMNVEV (reference sequence). Trimming stripped 3 bases from V and 9 bases from J, with 15 bases between. The CDR3 is made up of 14 amino acids. In nucleotides, the CDR3 is TGTGCCAGCAGTTTGGTAGCCTTTGACAGTGAGCAGTTCTTC. Translated, it gives CASSLVAFDSEQFF.

The chain has TRBV4-2 and TRBJ1-4; 10 bases match TRBD1. V lost 0 bases, J lost 8 bases, and 9 bases stayed unmatched. The CDR3 spans 17 residues. CDR1 and CDR2 (germline): LGHNA, YNFKEQ. CDR3 DNA: TGTGCCAGCAGCCAAGATCGGACGACAGGGGGCAAAGAAAAACTGTTTTTT. It encodes CASSQDRTTGGKEKLFF.

V and J are TRBV6-2 or TRBV6-3 and TRBJ2-4; 9 bases map to TRBD1. Germline V CDR1 and CDR2: MNHEY, SVGEGT. The CDR3 length is 20 residues. V lost 6 bases to trimming and J lost 0 bases; unmatched junction nucleotides: 18. The CDR3 DNA reads TGTGCCAGCAGCTCCGCAGCGGGGACAGGGTCCTTTCTAGCCAAAAACATTCAGTACTTC. Protein product: CASSSAAGTGSFLAKNIQYF.

The chain uses TRBV10-1 and TRBJ2-1; TRBD1 matches at 10 bases. Germline-derived CDR1 and CDR2 are WNHNN and SYGVQD (reference sequence). The ends lost 5 bases at V and 8 bases at J; junction bases unmatched: 12. The CDR3 contains 16 residues. The CDR3: CASSHPGTGASDEQFF. As DNA, the CDR3 is TGCGCCAGCAGTCACCCGGGGACAGGGGCTTCGGATGAGCAGTTCTTC.

The sample holds a few counts of this clonotype. The chain recombines TRBV18 with TRBJ1-2, with D possibly matching TRBD1 (6 bases). Per the germline V gene, CDR1 is KGHSH and CDR2 is LQKENI. The V gene lost 0 bases and the J gene lost 4 bases, with 12 bases spanning the gap. The CDR3 covers 15 residues. The CDR3, as DNA: TGTGCCAGCTCACCACCGCAGGGGACAAGCTATGGCTACACCTTC. This sequence encodes CASSPPQGTSYGYTF.